Given below is one TCR beta chain in context. Its antigen remains unidentified. Gene names and germline sequences here are all drawn from mouse data. The read stops 1 residue short of the end of the CDR3; the missing end is completed from the germline J gene. For CDR1 and CDR2, the germline V gene lists NSHNY and SYGAGN. Trimming accounts for 0 bases at V and 3 bases at J, while the number of junction bases matched to no gene is 5. Reading from cysteine to phenylalanine, the CDR3 counts 17 amino acids. The DNA shown is the part of the CDR3 that was read: 48 bases, in frame from base 1. The method was the immunoSEQ multiplex PCR assay. TCRbeta CDR3 sequencing was done by Adaptive Biotechnologies at survey depth, reporting CDR3 sequences, V/J genes, productive frequency and template counts. Amplification of TCR beta CDR3 regions was performed from genomic DNA rather than from RNA. For the original study's pipeline: Pairwise repertoire overlap between tissues was quantified with Jensen-Shannon divergence, where 1 means complete divergence and 0 identical. Tissues were grouped by single-linkage agglomerative hierarchical clustering of pairwise JSD values, and the clustering results were shown as dendrograms. GLIPH2 was run on all patient samples with simulation_depth 1000, kmer_min_depth 3 and cdr3_length_cutoff 8, and groups with more than two unique CDR3s were retained. A standardized tissue-overlap score was calculated by extrapolating Jaccard GLIPH-group overlap across patients to a standard repertoire size of 1000 clones. Linear mixed-effect models, with tissue as a fixed effect and individual as a random effect, were used to test how diversity related to clinical or experimental variables. In TCRdb, the immuneACCESS table is reduced to in-frame sequences with V and J assigned. These tables do not hold every clone; where another copy was compared, an unresolved V gene accounts for under half, and the others remain unexplained. Clone size and the V and J calls come from that table; the DNA yielded D and trimming. This sample holds about 3,100 clones; more than 40% were observed only once. Clones ranked in the top ten supply 25% to 40% of the sample.

The data stem from a study of tissue T cells after allogeneic stem cell transplantation (dated by TCRdb to between 2022 and 2023). Turning to the overall study: TCR beta repertoires were profiled across many tissues obtained from research autopsies of patients with and without GVHD, as well as in mouse models of GVHD. The human part of the study was a prospective observational study with no blinding and no randomization. Study-wide conclusions, independent of this receptor: Sampling depth was acknowledged as a limitation, and the patient cohort was both small and clinically heterogeneous. Which tissue TCRs were alloreactive or antigen-specific was not determined in the study, and some clones might have been persisting host cells. Only a few T cell clones appeared in more than one patient, yet motif-based clustering showed tissue-specific repertoire signatures that were shared between patients. In both patients and mice, T cells from blood and spleen picked up only a limited part of the TCR repertoire that was detected in tissues. Within patients, how anatomically similar tissues were was a major factor shaping TCR repertoire composition, regardless of disease or transplant status.

Read against the paper, the sample's time point label means: mouse harvest day 14 after allogeneic transplant. Mouse grafts combined 10^7 T-cell-depleted bone marrow cells with 10^6 splenic CD5+ T cells, given via tail vein injection. GVHD in mice was modeled with a major MHC-mismatch B6 (H2b) into BALB/c (H2d) model, and tissues were profiled at day 7 or 14. Mouse tissues and retro-orbital blood were harvested on day 7 or 14 post-transplant using separate sterile tools per animal; livers were flushed beforehand. Before genomic DNA was isolated with the DNeasy Blood & Tissue Kit, mouse tissues were minced with razor blades in buffered saline.

The source material was gut tissue. Here the chain combines TRBV13-1 and TRBJ2-1; a stretch of 11 junction bases matches TRBD2. This TCR was recovered from a female BALB/c mouse given C57BL/6 T cells with graft-versus-host disease after an allogeneic hematopoietic cell transplant. The part of the CDR3 DNA that was read is TGTGCCAGCAGTGATGCGGGACTGGGGGCTCCCTATGCTGAGCAGTTC. Its translation is CASSDAGLGAPYAEQF. In full, the CDR3 reads CASSDAGLGAPYAEQFF.